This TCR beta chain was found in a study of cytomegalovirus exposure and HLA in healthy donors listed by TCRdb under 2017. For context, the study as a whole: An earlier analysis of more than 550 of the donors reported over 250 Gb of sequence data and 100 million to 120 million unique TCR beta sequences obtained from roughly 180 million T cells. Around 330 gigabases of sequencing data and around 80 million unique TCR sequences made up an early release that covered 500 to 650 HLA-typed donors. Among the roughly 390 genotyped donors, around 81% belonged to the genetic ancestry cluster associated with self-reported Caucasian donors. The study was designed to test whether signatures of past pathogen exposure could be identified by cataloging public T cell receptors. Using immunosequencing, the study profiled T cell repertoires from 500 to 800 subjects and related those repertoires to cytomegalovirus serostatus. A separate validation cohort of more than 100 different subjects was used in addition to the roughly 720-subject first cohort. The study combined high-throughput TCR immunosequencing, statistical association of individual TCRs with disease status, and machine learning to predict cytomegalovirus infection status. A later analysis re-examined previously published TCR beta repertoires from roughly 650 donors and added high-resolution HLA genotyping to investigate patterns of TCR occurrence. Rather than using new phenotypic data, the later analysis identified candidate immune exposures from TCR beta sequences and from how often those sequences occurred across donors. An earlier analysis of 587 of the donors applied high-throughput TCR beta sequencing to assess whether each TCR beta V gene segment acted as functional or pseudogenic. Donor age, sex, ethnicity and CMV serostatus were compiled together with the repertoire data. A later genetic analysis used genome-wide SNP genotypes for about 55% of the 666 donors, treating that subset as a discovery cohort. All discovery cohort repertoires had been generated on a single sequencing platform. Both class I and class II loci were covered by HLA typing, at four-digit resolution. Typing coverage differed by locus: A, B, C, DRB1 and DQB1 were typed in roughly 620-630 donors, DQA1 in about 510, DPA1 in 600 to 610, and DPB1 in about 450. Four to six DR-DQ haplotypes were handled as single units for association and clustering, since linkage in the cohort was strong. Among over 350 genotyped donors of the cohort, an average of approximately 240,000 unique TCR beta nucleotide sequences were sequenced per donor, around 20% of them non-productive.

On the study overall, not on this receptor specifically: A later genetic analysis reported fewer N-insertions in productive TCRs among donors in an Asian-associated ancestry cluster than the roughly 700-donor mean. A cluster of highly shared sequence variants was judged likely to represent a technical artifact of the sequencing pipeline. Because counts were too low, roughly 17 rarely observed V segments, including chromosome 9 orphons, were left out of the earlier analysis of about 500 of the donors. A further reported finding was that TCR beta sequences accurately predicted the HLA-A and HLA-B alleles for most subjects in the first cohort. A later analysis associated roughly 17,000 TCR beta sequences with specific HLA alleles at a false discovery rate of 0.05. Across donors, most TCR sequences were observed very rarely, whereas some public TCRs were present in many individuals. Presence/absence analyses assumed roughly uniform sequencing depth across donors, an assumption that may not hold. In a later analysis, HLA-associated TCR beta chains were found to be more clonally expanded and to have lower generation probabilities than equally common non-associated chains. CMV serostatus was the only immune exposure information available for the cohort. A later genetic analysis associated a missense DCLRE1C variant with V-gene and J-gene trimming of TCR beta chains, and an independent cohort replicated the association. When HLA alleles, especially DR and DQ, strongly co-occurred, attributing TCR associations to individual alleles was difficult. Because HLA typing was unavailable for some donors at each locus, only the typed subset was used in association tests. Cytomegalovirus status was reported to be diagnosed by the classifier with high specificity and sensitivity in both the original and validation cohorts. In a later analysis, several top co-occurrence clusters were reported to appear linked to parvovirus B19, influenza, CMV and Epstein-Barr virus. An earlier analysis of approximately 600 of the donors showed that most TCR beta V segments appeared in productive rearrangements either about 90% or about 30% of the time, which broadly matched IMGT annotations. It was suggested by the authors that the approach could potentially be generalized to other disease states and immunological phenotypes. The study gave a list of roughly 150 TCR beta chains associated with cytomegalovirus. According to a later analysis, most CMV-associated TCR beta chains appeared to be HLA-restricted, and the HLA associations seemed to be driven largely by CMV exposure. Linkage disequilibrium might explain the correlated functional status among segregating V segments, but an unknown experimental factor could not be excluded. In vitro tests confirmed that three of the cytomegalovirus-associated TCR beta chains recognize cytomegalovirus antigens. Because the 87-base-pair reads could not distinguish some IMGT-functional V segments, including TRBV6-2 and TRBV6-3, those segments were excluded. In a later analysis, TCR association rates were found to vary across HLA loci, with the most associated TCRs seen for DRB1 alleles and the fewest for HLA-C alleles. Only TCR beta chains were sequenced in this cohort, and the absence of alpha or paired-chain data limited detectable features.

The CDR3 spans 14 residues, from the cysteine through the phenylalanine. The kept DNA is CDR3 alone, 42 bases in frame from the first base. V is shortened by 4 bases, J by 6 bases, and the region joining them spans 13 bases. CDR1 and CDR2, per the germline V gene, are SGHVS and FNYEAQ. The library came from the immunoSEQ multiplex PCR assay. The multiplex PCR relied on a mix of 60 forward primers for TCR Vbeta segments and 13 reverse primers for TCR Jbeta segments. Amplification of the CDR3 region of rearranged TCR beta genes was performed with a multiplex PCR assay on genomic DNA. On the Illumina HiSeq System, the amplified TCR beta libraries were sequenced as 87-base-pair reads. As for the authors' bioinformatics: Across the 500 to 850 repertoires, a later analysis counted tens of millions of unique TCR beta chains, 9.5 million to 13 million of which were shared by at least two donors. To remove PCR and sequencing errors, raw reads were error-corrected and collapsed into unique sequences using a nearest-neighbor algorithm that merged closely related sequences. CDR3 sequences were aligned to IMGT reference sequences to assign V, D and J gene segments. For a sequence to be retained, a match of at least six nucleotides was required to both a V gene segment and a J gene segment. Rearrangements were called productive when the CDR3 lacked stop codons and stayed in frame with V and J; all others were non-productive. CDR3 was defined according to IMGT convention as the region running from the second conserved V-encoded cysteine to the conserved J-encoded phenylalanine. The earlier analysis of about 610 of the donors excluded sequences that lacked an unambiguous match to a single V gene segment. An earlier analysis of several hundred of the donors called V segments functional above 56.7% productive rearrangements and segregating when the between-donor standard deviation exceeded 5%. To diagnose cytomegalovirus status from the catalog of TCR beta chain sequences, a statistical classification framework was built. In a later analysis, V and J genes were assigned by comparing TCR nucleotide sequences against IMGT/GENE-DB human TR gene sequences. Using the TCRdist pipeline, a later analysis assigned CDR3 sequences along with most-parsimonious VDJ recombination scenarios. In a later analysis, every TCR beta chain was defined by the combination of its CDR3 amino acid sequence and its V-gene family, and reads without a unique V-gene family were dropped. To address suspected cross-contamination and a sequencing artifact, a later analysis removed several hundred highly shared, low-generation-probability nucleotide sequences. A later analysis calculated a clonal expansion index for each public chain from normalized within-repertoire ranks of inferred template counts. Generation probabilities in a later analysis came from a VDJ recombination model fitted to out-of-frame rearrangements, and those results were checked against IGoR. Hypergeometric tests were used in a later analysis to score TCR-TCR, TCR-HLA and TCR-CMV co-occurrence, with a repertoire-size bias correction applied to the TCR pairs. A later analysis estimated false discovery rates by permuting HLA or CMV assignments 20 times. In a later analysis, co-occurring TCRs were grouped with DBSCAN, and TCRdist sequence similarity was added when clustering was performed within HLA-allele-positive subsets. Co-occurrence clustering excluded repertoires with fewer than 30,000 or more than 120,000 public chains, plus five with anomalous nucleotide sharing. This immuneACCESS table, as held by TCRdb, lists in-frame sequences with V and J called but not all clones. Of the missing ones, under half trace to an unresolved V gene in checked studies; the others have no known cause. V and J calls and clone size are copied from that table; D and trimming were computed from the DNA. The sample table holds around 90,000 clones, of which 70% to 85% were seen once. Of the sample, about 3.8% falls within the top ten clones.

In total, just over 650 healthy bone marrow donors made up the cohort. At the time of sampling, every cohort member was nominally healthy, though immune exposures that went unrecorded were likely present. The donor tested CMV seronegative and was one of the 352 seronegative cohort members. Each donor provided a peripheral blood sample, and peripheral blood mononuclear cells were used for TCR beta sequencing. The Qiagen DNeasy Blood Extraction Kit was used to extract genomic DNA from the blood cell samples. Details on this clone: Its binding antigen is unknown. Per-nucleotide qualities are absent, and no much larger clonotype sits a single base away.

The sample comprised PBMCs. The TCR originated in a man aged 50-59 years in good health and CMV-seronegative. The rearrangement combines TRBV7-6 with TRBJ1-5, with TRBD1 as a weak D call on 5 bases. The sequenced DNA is TGTGCCAGCAGCTCCGCCCACCAGGGTCAGCCCCAGCATTTT. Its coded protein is CASSSAHQGQPQHF.